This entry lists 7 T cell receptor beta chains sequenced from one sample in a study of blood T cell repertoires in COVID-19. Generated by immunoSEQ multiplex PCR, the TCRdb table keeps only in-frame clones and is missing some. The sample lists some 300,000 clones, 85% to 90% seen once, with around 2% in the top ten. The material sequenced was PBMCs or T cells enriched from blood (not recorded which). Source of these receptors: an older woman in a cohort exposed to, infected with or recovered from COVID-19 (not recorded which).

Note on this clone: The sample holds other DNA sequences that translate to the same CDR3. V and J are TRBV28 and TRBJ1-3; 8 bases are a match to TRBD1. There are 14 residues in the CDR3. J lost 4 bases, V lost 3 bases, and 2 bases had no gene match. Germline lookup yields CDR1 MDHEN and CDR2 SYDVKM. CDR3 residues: CASSLTGVGNTIYF. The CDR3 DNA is TGTGCCAGCAGTTTGACAGGGGTAGGAAACACCATATATTTT.

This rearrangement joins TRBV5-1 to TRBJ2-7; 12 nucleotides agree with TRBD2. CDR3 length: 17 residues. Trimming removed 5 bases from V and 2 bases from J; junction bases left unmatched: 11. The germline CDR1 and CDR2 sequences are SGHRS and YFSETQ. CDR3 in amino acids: CASRSQASGRAPYEQYF. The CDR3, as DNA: TGCGCCAGCAGATCTCAGGCTAGCGGGAGGGCCCCCTACGAGCAGTACTTC.

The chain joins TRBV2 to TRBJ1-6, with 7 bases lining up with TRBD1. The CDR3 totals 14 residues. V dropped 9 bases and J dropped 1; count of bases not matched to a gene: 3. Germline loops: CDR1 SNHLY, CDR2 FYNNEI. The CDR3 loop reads CASTGESYNSPLHF. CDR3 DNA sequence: TGTGCCAGTACAGGGGAGTCCTATAATTCACCCCTCCACTTT.

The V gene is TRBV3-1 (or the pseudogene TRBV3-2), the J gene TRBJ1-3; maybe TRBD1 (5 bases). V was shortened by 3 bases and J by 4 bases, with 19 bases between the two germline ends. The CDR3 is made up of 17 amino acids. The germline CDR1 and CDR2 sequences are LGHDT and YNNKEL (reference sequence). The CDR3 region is CASSHPGLKGSGNTIYF. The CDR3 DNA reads TGTGCCAGCAGCCACCCCGGTTTGAAGGGGTCCGGAAACACCATATATTTT.

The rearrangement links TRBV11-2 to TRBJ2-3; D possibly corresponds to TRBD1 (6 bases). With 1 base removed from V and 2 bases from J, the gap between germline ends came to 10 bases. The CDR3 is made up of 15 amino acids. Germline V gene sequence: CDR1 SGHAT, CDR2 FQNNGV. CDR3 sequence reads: CASSLGQGITDTQYF. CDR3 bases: TGTGCCAGCAGCTTAGGGCAGGGGATCACAGATACGCAGTATTTT.

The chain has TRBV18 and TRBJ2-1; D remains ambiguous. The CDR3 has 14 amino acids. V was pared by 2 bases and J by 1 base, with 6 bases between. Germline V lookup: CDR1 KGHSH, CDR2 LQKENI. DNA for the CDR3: TGTGCCAGCTCACCAGGGCCGTCCTACAATGAGCAGTTCTTC. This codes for CASSPGPSYNEQFF. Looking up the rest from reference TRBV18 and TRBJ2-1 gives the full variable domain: NAGVMQNPRHLVRRRGQEARLRCSPMKGHSHVYWYRQLPEEGLKFMVYLQKENIIDESGMPKERFSAEFPKEGPSILRIQQVVRGDSAAYFCASSPGPSYNEQFFGPGTRLTVL.

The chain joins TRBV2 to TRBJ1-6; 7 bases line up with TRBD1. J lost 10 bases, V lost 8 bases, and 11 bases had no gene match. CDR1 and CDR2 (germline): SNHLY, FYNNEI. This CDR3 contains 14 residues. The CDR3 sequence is CASVLTGLGSPLHF. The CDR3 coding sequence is TGTGCCAGCGTGTTGACAGGGCTGGGCTCACCCCTCCACTTT.